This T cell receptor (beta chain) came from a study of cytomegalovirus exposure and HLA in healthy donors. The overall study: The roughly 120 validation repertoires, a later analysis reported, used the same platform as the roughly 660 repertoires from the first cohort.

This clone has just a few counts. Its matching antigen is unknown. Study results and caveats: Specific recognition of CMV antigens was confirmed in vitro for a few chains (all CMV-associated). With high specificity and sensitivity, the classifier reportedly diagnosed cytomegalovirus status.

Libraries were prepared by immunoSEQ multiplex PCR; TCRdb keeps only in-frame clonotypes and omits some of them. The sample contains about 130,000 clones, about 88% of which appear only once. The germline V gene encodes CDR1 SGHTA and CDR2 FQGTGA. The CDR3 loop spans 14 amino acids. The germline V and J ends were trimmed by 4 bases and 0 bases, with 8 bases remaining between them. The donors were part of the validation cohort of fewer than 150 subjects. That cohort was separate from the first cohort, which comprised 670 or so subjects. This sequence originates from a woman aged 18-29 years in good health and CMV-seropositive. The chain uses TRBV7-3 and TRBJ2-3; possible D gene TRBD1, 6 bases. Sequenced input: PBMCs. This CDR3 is CASSSGQSTDTQYF. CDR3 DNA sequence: TGTGCCAGCAGCTCTGGACAGAGCACAGATACGCAGTATTTT.